The clone carrying this T cell receptor (beta chain) was picked up a small number of times. The target antigen is unknown. The library protocol tagged individual cDNA molecules with unique molecular identifiers. Via MiXCR, TCRdb re-called the 5' RACE reads, giving one row per CDR3 protein. The sample records fewer than 90,000 distinct CDR3 sequences, 14% to 15% being singletons. From germline, CDR1 is SGHTA and CDR2 FQGNSA. V lost 5 bases to trimming and J lost 1 base, with 14 bases between them. The CDR3 has 16 amino acids. This record comes from a study of early T cells in non-severe SARS-CoV-2 infection. Across the whole study: Sequencing of unsorted whole blood was done on bulk RNA, leaving chains unpaired. General study results and limits: Anti-spike CD8 specificities were favored by VDJdb matching, whose results missed private and CD4 specificities.

Sequenced material: whole blood. This chain links TRBV7-2 with TRBJ2-2, with D possibly being TRBD2 (6 bases). This TCR came from an adult who was a healthcare worker with PCR-confirmed SARS-CoV-2 infection or an uninfected control (not recorded which). CDR3 sequence (DNA): TGTGCCAGCAGCCCCCGGGGCGGGGTGAACACCGGGGAGCTGTTTTTT. This codes for CASSPRGGVNTGELFF.